This T cell receptor (beta chain) was recovered during a study of T cell responses to AZD1222 COVID-19 vaccine. Study outcomes and limitations: Clonal diversity may have been underestimated in mostly white British donors. Epitopes outside B.1.351 and B.1.1.7 mutated regions reportedly drew nearly half of spike TCRs.

Concerning this clone: Its matching antigen is unknown.

Method: immunoSEQ multiplex PCR; TCRdb's copy keeps in-frame clones and lacks some. The sample comprises roughly 65,000 clones, over 65% of which are singletons, and 25% rests with the top ten. This clonotype was obtained from an adult who received the AZD1222 COVID-19 vaccine. Source: peripheral blood, taken 28 days after the second AZD1222 dose.

This CDR3 is CAWRLRDSFYNEQFF. The DNA for the CDR3 is TGTGCCTGGAGGCTCCGGGACAGTTTCTACAATGAGCAGTTCTTC. The rearrangement uses TRBV30 and TRBJ2-1, with TRBD1 matching over 7 bases. CDR1 and CDR2 from the germline V gene are GTSNPN and SVGIG (reference sequence). This CDR3 spans 15 amino acids. J lost 3 bases, V lost 3 bases, and 8 bases had no gene match.